This TCR beta chain was identified during a study of blood T cell repertoires in COVID-19. Study-wide background: Specimens from acute and convalescent COVID-19 originated in the United States, Italy and Spain. T cells, B-cell-depleted T cells, or PBMCs provided the cDNA or gDNA that served as material.

This clone was recorded once. This CDR3 is 14 amino acids long. Trimming stripped 7 bases from V and 0 bases from J, with 10 bases between. The germline gives CDR1 SNHLY, CDR2 FYNNEI. Repertoires were generated with immunoSEQ multiplex PCR, while TCRdb's copy carries only in-frame clones and drops some. The sample consists of approximately 260,000 clones, approximately 87% of them appearing once. The V and J genes are TRBV2 and TRBJ1-3, with D possibly matching TRBD1 (5 bases). The sequenced material came from peripheral blood. This sequence was found in a man aged 60 to 69 who had recovered from COVID-19. This CDR3 is CASMQGSSGNTIYF. CDR3 bases: TGTGCCAGCATGCAGGGTTCCTCTGGAAACACCATATATTTT.